This T cell receptor (beta chain) emerged from a study of T cells in Graves' hyperthyroidism and ophthalmopathy. The study's findings and limits: Appearing also in blood were most of the thyroid clonotypes expanded above 0.001. Separating ophthalmopathy from stable hyperthyroidism was achieved by a 13 V-J model.

Uncontrolled infection, other autoimmune disease, pregnancy or lactation excluded patients. Thyroid ultrasound and orbital computed tomography, with clinical symptoms and serum thyroxine and TRAb, informed diagnoses. The CDR3 regions of TCR beta were amplified from RNA transcripts. TCR CDR3 underwent first-round RT-PCR with the HTBI primer set. TCRdb independently ran MiXCR on the multiplex PCR reads; one entry per CDR3 protein. The sample holds roughly 570,000 distinct CDR3 sequences, more than 45% seen once. Note on this clonotype: Its cognate antigen is unknown.

Sequenced material: peripheral blood or thyroid tissue (not recorded which). This TCR derives from an adult woman with Graves' disease, either hyperthyroidism or ophthalmopathy (not recorded which).

The CDR3 region is CASLVKAGLMDEQFF. DNA of the CDR3: TGTGCCAGCCTAGTGAAGGCAGGTTTAATGGATGAGCAGTTCTTC. The chain carries TRBV2 and TRBJ2-1; no clear D gene. The CDR3 has 15 residues. The V and J ends lost 8 bases and 8 bases respectively, with 22 bases between them. Germline V gene data show CDR1 as SNHLY and CDR2 as FYNNEI.